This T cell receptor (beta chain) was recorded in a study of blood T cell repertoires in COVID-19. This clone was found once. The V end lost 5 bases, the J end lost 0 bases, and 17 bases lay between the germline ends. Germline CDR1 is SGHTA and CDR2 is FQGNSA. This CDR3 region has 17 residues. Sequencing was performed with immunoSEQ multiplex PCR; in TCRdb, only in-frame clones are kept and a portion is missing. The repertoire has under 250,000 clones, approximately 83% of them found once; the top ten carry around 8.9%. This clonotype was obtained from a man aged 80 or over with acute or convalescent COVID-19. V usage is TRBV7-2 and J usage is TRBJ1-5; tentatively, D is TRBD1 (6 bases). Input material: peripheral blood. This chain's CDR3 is CASSVGQRGSSNQPQHF. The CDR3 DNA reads TGTGCCAGCAGCGTAGGACAGCGGGGGAGTAGCAATCAGCCCCAGCATTTT.